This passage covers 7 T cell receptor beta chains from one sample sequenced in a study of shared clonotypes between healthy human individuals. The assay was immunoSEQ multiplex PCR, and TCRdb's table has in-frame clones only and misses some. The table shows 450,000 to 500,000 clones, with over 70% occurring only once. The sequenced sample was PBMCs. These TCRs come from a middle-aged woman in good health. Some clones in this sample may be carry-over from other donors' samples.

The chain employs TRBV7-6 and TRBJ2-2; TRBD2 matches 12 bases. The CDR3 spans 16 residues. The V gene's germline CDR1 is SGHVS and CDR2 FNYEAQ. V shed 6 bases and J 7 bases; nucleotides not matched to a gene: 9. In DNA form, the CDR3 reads TGTGCCAGCAGTTATTCTAGCGGGAGGGCCATCGGGGAGCTGTTTTTT. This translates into CASSYSSGRAIGELFF. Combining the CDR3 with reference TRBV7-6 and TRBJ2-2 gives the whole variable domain GAGVSQSPRYKVTKRGQDVALRCDPISGHVSLYWYRQALGQGPEFLTYFNYEAQQDKSGLPNDRFSAERPEGSISTLTIQRTEQRDSAMYRCASSYSSGRAIGELFFGEGSRLTVL.

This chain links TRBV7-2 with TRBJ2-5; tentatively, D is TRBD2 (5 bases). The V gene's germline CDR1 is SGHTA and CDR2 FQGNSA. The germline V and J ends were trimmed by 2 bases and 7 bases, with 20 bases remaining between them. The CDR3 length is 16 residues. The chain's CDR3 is CASSLSAAGGFGTQYF. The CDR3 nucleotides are TGTGCCAGCAGCTTATCCGCTGCGGGTGGGTTTGGGACCCAGTACTTC.

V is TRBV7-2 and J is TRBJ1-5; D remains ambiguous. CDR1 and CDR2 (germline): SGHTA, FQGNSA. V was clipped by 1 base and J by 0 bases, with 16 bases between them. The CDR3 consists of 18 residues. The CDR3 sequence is CASSLVQGLGYSNQPQHF. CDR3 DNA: TGTGCCAGCAGCTTAGTTCAAGGGCTGGGGTATAGCAATCAGCCCCAGCATTTT.

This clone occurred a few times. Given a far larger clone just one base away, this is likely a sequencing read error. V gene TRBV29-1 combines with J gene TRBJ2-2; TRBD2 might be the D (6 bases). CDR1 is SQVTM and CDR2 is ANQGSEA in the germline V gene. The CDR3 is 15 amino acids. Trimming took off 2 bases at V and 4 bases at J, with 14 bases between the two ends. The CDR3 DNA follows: TGCAGCGTTGAATTAGGGAGGTCCGGCACCGGGGAGCTGTTTTTT. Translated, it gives CSVELGRSGTGELFF.

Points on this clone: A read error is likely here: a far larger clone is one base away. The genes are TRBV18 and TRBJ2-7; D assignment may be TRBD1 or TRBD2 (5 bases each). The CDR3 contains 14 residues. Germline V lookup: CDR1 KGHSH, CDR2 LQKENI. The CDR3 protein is CTSSPRGDSYEQYF. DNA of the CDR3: TGTACCAGCTCACCACGAGGGGACTCCTACGAGCAGTACTTC.

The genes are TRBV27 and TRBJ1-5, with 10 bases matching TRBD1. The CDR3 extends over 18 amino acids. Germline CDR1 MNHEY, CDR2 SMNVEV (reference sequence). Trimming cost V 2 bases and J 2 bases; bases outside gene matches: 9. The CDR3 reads CASSLTPGQGGGNQPQHF. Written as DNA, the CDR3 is TGTGCCAGCAGTTTAACCCCCGGACAGGGGGGCGGCAATCAGCCCCAGCATTTT.

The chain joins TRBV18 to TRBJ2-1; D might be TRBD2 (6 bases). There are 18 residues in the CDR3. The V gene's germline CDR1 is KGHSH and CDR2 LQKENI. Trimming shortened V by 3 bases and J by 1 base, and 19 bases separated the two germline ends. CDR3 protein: CASSPILASVVSYNEQFF. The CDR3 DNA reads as TGTGCCAGCTCACCGATCTTGGCTAGCGTGGTATCCTACAATGAGCAGTTCTTC.